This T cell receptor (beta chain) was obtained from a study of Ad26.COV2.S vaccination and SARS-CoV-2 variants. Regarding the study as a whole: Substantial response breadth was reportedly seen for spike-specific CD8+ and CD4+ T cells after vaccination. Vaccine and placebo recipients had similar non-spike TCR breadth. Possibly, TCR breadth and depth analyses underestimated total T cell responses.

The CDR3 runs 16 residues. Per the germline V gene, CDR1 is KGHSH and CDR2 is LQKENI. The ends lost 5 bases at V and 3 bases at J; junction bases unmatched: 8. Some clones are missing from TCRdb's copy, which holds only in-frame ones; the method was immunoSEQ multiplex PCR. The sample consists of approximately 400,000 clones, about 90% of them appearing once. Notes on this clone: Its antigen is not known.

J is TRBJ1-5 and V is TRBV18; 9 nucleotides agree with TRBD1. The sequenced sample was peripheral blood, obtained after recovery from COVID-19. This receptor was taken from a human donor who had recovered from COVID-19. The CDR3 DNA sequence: TGTGCCAGCTCAGCGACCGGGACAGGGACCAATCAGCCCCAGCATTTT. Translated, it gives CASSATGTGTNQPQHF.